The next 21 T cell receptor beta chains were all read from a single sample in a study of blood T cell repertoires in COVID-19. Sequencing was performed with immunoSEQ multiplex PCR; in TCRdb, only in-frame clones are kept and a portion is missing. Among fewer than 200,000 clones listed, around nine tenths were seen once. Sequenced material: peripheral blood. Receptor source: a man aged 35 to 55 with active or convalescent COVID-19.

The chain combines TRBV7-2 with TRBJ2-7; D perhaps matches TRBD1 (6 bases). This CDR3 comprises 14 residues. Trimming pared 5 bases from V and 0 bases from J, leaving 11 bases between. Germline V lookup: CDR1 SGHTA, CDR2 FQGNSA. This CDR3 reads CASSPRQVSYEQYF. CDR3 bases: TGTGCCAGCAGCCCAAGACAGGTCTCCTACGAGCAGTACTTC.

The CDR3 coding sequence is TGTGCCTGGAGCGACTCACCGGGACTGTCTTTCTTT. Protein: CAWSDSPGLSFF. The chain employs TRBV30 and TRBJ1-1; the D gene is possibly TRBD1 (5 bases). Germline V CDR1 and CDR2: GTSNPN, SVGIG (reference sequence). The CDR3 spans 12 residues. V dropped 3 bases and J dropped 12 bases, with 17 bases sitting between them.

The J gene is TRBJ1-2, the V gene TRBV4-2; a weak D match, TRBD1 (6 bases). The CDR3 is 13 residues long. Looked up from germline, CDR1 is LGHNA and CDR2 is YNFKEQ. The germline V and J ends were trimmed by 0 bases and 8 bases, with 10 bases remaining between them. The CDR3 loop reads CASSQDGQLGYTF. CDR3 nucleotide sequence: TGTGCCAGCAGCCAAGATGGACAGCTAGGCTACACCTTC.

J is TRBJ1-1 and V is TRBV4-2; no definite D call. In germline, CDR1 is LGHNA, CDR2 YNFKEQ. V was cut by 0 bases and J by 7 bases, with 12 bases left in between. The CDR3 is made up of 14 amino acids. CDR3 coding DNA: TGTGCCAGCAGCCAAGATCAACGGAGCAGTGAAGCTTTCTTT. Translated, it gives CASSQDQRSSEAFF.

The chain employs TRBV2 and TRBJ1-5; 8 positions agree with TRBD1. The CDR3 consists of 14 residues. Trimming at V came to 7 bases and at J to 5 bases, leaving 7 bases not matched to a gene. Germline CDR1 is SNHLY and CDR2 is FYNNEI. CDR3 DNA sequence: TGTGCCAGCAAAAGGGACAGGACCTATCAGCCCCAGCATTTT. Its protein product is CASKRDRTYQPQHF.

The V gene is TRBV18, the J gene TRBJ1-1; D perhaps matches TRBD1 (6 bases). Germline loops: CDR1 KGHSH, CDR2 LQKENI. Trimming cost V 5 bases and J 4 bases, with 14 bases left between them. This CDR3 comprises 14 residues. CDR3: CASSSKTGPTEAFF. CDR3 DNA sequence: TGTGCCAGCTCATCTAAGACAGGCCCCACTGAAGCTTTCTTT.

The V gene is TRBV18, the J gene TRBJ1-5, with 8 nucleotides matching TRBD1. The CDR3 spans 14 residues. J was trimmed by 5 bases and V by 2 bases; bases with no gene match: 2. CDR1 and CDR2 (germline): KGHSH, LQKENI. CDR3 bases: TGTGCCAGCTCACCATCAGGGGGCGATCAGCCCCAGCATTTT. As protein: CASSPSGGDQPQHF.

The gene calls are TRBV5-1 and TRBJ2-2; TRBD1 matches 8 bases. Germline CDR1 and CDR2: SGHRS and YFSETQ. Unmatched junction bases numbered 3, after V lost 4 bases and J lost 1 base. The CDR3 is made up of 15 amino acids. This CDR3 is CASSTGTGNTGELFF. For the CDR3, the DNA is TGCGCCAGCAGCACCGGGACAGGGAACACCGGGGAGCTGTTTTTT.

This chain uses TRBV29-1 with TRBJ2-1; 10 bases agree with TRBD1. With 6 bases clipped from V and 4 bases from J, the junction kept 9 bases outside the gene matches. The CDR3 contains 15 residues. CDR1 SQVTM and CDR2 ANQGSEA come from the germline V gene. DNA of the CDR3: TGCAGCGTAGACTTCCGGGACAGGGGATACAATGAGCAGTTCTTC. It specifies CSVDFRDRGYNEQFF.

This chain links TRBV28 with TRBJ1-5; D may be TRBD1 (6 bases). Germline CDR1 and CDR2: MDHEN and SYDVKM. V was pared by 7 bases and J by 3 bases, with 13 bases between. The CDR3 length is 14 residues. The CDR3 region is CASILTGFNQPQHF. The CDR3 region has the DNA TGTGCCAGCATTCTGACAGGTTTCAATCAGCCCCAGCATTTT.

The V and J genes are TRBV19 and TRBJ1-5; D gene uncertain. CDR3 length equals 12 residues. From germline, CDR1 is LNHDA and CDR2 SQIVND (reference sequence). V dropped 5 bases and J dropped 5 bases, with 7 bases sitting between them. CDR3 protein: CASSDLDQPQHF. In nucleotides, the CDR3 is TGTGCCAGTAGTGATTTAGATCAGCCCCAGCATTTT.

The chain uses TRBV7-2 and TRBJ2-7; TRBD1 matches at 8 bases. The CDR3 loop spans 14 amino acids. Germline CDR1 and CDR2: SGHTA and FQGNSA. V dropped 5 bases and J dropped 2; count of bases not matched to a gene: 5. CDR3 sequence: CASSLGQGAYEQYF. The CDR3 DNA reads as TGTGCCAGCAGCCTCGGACAGGGAGCCTACGAGCAGTACTTC.

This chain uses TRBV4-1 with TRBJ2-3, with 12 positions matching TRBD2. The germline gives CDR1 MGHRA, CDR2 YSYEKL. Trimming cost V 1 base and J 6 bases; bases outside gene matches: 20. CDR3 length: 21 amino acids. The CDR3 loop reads CASSQGGPASGGARWLDTQYF. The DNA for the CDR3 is TGCGCCAGCAGCCAAGGGGGGCCGGCTAGCGGGGGGGCCCGTTGGCTGGATACGCAGTATTTT.

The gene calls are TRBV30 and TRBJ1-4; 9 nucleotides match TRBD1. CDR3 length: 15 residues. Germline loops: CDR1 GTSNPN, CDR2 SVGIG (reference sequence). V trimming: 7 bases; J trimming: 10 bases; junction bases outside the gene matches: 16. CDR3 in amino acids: CAYKHSGTGYGKLFF. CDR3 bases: TGTGCCTACAAACATTCCGGGACAGGGTATGGAAAACTGTTTTTT.

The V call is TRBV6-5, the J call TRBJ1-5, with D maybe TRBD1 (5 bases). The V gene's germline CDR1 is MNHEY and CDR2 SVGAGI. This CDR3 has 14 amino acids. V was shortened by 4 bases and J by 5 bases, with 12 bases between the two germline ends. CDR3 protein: CASSLVRADQPQHF. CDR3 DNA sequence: TGTGCCAGCAGTTTGGTCAGGGCAGATCAGCCCCAGCATTTT.

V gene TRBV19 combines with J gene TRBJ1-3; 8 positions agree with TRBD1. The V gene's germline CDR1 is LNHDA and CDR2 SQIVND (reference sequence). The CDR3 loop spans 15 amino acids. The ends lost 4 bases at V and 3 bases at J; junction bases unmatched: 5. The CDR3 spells CASSTQGAYGNTIYF. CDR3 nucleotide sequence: TGTGCCAGTAGTACTCAGGGGGCGTATGGAAACACCATATATTTT.

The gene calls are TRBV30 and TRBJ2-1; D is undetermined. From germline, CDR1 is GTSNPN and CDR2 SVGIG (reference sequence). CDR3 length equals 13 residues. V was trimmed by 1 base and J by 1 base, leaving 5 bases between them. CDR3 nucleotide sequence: TGTGCCTGGAGTGGGGCTTCCTACAATGAGCAGTTCTTC. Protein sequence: CAWSGASYNEQFF.

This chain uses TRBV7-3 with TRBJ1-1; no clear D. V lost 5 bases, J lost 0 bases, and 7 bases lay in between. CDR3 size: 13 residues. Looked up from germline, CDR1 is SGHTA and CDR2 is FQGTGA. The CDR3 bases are TGTGCCAGCAGCCCCGGGTTGAACACTGAAGCTTTCTTT. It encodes CASSPGLNTEAFF.

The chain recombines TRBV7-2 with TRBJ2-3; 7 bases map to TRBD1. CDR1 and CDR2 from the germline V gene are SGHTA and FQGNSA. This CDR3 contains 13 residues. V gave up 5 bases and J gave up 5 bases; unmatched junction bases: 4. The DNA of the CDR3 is TGTGCCAGCAGCCTCGACAGGGAAGATACGCAGTATTTT. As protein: CASSLDREDTQYF.

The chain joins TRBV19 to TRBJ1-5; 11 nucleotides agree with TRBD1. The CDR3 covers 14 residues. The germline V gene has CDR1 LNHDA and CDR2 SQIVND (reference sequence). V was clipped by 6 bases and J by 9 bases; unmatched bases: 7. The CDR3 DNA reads TGTGCCAGTAGCCCCGGGACAGGGGGTCGGCCCCAGCATTTT. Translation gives CASSPGTGGRPQHF.

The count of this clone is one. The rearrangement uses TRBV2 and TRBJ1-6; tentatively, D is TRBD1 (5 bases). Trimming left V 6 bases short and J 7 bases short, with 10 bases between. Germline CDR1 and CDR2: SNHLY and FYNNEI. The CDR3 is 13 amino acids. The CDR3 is CASSGQANSPLHF. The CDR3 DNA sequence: TGTGCCAGCAGCGGACAAGCCAATTCACCCCTCCACTTT.